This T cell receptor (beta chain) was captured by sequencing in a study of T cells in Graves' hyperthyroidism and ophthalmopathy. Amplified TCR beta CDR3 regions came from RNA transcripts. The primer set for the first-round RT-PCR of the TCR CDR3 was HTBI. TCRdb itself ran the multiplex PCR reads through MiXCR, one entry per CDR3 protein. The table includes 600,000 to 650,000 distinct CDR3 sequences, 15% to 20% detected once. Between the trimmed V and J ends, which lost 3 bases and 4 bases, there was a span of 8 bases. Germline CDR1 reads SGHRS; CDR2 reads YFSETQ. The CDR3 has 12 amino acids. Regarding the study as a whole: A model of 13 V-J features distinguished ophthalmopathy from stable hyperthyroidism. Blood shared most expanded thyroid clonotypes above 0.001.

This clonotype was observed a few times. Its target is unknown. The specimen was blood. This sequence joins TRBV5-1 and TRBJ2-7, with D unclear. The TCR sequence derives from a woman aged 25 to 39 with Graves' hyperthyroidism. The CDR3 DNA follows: TGCGCCAGCAGCTCCTCCCGGTACGAGCAGTACTTC. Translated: CASSSSRYEQYF.